This TCR beta chain was documented in a study of T-cell reconstitution after alpha-beta-depleted transplantation in children. Study-wide points: It was reported that alpha-beta T cells came from several hundred expanded graft clones (about two months after transplant). One year after transplant, T-cell counts and diversity came mostly from newly produced T cells.

To note about this clonotype: Its antigen is unknown.

Preparation of the TCRbeta library was carried out with unique molecular identifiers. Each CDR3 protein gets one entry after TCRdb re-called the PCR reads with MiXCR. The sample records fewer than 350,000 distinct CDR3 sequences, 7.5% to 9% being singletons. This sequence originates from a female patient aged 2-9 years who had a stem cell transplant for Fanconi anemia, so the T cells may come from the graft donor. Sequenced material: peripheral blood, taken 360 days after TCRalphabeta/CD19-depleted stem cell transplant.

The CDR3 protein is CASSYTRQGLGGELFF. The CDR3 DNA sequence: TGTGCCAGCAGTTATACGAGACAGGGCTTAGGCGGGGAGCTGTTTTTT. The V gene is TRBV6-2 or TRBV6-3, the J gene TRBJ2-2; 7 bases line up with TRBD1. Trimming removed 3 bases from V and 7 bases from J; junction bases left unmatched: 11. CDR1 and CDR2 (germline): MNHEY, SVGEGT. CDR3 length equals 16 residues.